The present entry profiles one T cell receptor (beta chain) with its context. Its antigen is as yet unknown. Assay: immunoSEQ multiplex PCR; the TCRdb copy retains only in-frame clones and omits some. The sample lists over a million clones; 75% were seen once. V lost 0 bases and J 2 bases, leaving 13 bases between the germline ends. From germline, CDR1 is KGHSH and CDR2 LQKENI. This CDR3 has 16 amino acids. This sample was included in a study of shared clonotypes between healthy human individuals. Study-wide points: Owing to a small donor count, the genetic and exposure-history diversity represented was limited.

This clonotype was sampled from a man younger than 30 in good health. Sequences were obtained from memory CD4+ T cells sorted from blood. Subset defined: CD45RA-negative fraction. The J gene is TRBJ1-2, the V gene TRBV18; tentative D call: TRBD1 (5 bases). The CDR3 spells CASSPPVIGGNYGYTF. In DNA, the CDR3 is TGTGCCAGCTCACCACCGGTTATTGGGGGGAACTATGGCTACACCTTC. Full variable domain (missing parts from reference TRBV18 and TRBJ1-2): NAGVMQNPRHLVRRRGQEARLRCSPMKGHSHVYWYRQLPEEGLKFMVYLQKENIIDESGMPKERFSAEFPKEGPSILRIQQVVRGDSAAYFCASSPPVIGGNYGYTFGSGTRLTVV.